This entry concerns a single TCR beta chain. Its target is unknown. This sample is drawn from a study of shared clonotypes between healthy human individuals. J was trimmed by 7 bases and V by 0 bases; bases with no gene match: 5. Looked up from germline, CDR1 is SGHVS and CDR2 is FNYEAQ. CDR3 length: 15 residues. The study, taken as a whole, reports: Among the subsets, naive ones generally showed larger estimated richness than memory ones.

Data came from immunoSEQ multiplex PCR; TCRdb stores just in-frame clones and leaves some out. The table includes 950,000 to 1,100,000 clones, about four fifths detected once. This clonotype originated in a man between 18 and 29 years old in good health. Some clones in this sample may be carry-over from other donors' samples. The sequenced sample consisted of memory CD4+ T cells from PBMCs. The subset was: CD45RA-negative fraction. The gene calls are TRBV7-6 and TRBJ2-2; 7 bases are shared with TRBD2. CDR3 residues: CASSLAAGVVGELFF. The CDR3, as DNA: TGTGCCAGCAGCTTAGCGGCGGGAGTTGTCGGGGAGCTGTTTTTT. Complete variable domain (other parts from reference TRBV7-6 and TRBJ2-2): GAGVSQSPRYKVTKRGQDVALRCDPISGHVSLYWYRQALGQGPEFLTYFNYEAQQDKSGLPNDRFSAERPEGSISTLTIQRTEQRDSAMYRCASSLAAGVVGELFFGEGSRLTVL.